This T cell receptor beta chain is from a study of blood T cell repertoires in COVID-19 (dated by TCRdb to 2020 to 2022). Looking at the study overall: Samples from collaborators originated in the United States, Italy and Spain and spanned both the acute and convalescent phases of COVID-19. A freely available public database, intended as a resource for researchers studying the immune response to SARS-CoV-2, is where the repertoires were released. HLA class I and class II types, where available, came from metadata supplied by the sample provider rather than from assay-based typing. The dataset comprised deeply sampled blood TCRbeta repertoires from subjects exposed to, actively infected with, or recovered from COVID-19. The prospective study material was composed of cDNA or gDNA derived from T cells, B-cell-depleted T cells, or PBMCs. The samples were drawn from the first 160 participants of the ongoing ImmuneRACE study and from about 1,200 subjects provided by 6 global collaborators. The sample metadata nearly always contained a de-identified subject ID, COVID-19 status, age in years and sex. What the authors observed across the whole study: Clinical and demographic metadata were provided uncurated, with the amount varying by source and participant.

Collaborating institutions collected whole blood in K2EDTA tubes following their own protocols. For TCRbeta analysis, collaborator samples were shipped as frozen whole blood, as isolated PBMCs, or as DNA extracted from either sample type. V and J are truncated by 2 bases and 2 bases respectively, leaving an intervening sequence of 3 bases. Taken from cysteine to phenylalanine, the CDR3 has 12 residues. Just the 36-base CDR3 DNA is kept, in frame starting at base 1. With regard to this clone: Its target antigen remains unknown. Within one base of it there is no much larger clone, and no base qualities were kept.

The immunoSEQ Assay, a bias-controlled multiplex PCR, was used to amplify TCRbeta CDR3 regions from genomic DNA. In the source study's methods: Nucleated cell counts per sample were estimated from amplification of reference gene primers within the assay. To quantify the absolute abundance of each unique TCRbeta CDR3 rearrangement, sequence reads were collapsed and filtered. For each sample, productive Simpson clonality was calculated by taking the square root of Simpson's diversity index across productive rearrangements. The immuneACCESS repertoire file appears here via TCRdb, limited to in-frame rearrangements. These files lack a portion of the clones; in checked studies, under half of the deficit traces to unresolved V genes, and the cause of the others is not known. That table supplies the V and J calls and clone size; D and trimming were determined from the DNA. In all, the sample holds 150,000 to 200,000 clones, and roughly nine tenths of those were seen once. 2.9% of the sample goes to the ten largest clones.

Recombination connected TRBV12-3 or TRBV12-4 to TRBJ1-2, with no D gene named confidently. Sequences were obtained from peripheral blood. The sequence was collected from a woman aged 25 to 39 with active or convalescent COVID-19. Here the CDR3 is given as CASSLSNYGYTF. The DNA reads TGTGCCAGCAGTTTAAGCAACTATGGCTACACCTTC.